These T cell receptor beta chains were read from a single sample in a study of cytomegalovirus exposure and HLA in healthy donors. Here immunoSEQ multiplex PCR was the method, and the copy in TCRdb shows in-frame clones only, minus some. The table records about 170,000 clones, 75% to 90% of them present only once. Material: PBMCs. These TCRs come from a boy aged 2 to 9 in good health and CMV-seronegative. Both conserved end residues are part of each CDR3. The order of the fields is D gene, J gene, clone size, V gene, CDR3 protein, CDR3 DNA. D genes are given only for firm matches. Size is stated for part of the rows, as once, few or many counts, or as a class when the clone is expanded.

TRBD2 TRBJ2-3 - TRBV6-1 CASSDISGGRPEDTQYF TGTGCCAGCAGTGATATAAGCGGGGGCCGTCCTGAGGATACGCAGTATTTT
- TRBJ2-1 - TRBV5-1 CASSISYGGQGEITSGSPYNEQFF TGCGCCAGCAGCATATCGTATGGGGGACAGGGGGAAATCACTAGCGGGAGCCCCTACAATGAGCAGTTCTTC
TRBD2 TRBJ2-5 - TRBV6-1 CASSLLAGSWETQYF TGTGCCAGCAGTTTACTAGCGGGGTCATGGGAGACCCAGTACTTC
TRBD2 TRBJ2-7 - TRBV7-3 CASSLRTSGTYEQYF TGTGCCAGCAGCTTAAGGACTAGCGGTACCTACGAGCAGTACTTC
- TRBJ2-3 - TRBV7-9 CASSFEWATDTQYF TGTGCCAGCAGCTTTGAGTGGGCTACAGATACGCAGTATTTT
- TRBJ2-3 - TRBV7-3 CASSLSHNPTDTQYF TGTGCCAGCAGCTTAAGTCACAACCCAACAGATACGCAGTATTTT
TRBD1 TRBJ1-6 - TRBV6-5 CASSSRQGDGSPLHF TGTGCCAGCAGTTCACGACAGGGCGATGGCTCACCCCTCCACTTT
- TRBJ2-1 - TRBV12-5 CASGRSGTGLNEQLF TGTGCTAGTGGGCGATCCGGGACTGGCTTGAATGAGCAGCTCTTC
- TRBJ1-4 - TRBV27 CASSGTRGPREKLFF TGTGCCAGCAGCGGAACCAGGGGACCCCGTGAAAAACTGTTTTTT
- TRBJ2-7 - TRBV21-1 CASSHRDRGGEQYF TGTGCCAGCAGCCACCGGGACAGGGGAGGCGAGCAGTACTTC
TRBD2 TRBJ2-3 - TRBV29-1 CSVKTSGTADTQYF TGCAGCGTCAAGACTAGCGGGACAGCAGATACGCAGTATTTT
- TRBJ2-1 - TRBV30 CAWSPSRGATYNEQFF TGTGCCTGGAGTCCATCTCGGGGGGCTACCTACAATGAGCAGTTCTTC
TRBD1 TRBJ2-1 - TRBV10-3 CAIQGAQNNEQFF TGTGCCATACAGGGGGCCCAGAACAATGAGCAGTTCTTC
- TRBJ2-1 - TRBV11-2 CASSPPLELGNEQFF TGTGCCAGCAGCCCCCCCCTGGAGTTAGGCAATGAGCAGTTCTTC
TRBD1 TRBJ2-7 - TRBV5-1 CASSPRDRDYEQYF TGCGCCAGCAGCCCCCGGGACAGGGACTACGAGCAGTACTTC
TRBD1 TRBJ2-3 few TRBV6-1 CASTPTGTGSDTQYF TGTGCCAGCACACCTACCGGGACAGGTTCAGATACGCAGTATTTT
- TRBJ2-1 - TRBV21-1 CASRPDFYNEQFF TGTGCCAGCAGGCCGGACTTCTACAATGAGCAGTTCTTC